Below are 8 T cell receptor beta chains sequenced from a single sample in a study of beta chain features in type 1 diabetes. For these TCRs, the target antigens are not known. Whole-study results and caveats: Type 1 diabetes patients showed a moderate but significant shortening of TCRB CDR3s in all four CD4+ subsets.

The whole isolated RNA underwent reverse transcription, so sequencing captured expressed TCRB transcripts. TCRdb's table, derived via immunoSEQ multiplex PCR, lists solely in-frame clones and lacks some. Here the sample spans over 600,000 clones, around 12% being singletons. Sequences were obtained from naive CD4+ T cells from blood. The receptors come from a man between 25 and 39 years old with type 1 diabetes.

Concerning this clone: Additional DNA sequences in this sample encode the identical CDR3. This chain joins TRBV30 and TRBJ1-5, with TRBD1 as a possible D gene (5 bases). CDR3 length: 13 amino acids. CDR1 is GTSNPN, CDR2 SVGIG, per germline (reference sequence). Trimming took 3 bases from V and 4 from J, leaving 10 bases between them. This CDR3 reads CAWSGTGNQPQHF. For the CDR3, the DNA is TGTGCCTGGAGCGGGACGGGAAATCAGCCCCAGCATTTT.

The rearrangement uses TRBV7-9 and TRBJ1-1; D is ambiguous. CDR1 is SEHNR and CDR2 is FQNEAQ in the germline V gene (reference sequence). CDR3 length: 14 residues. The V gene lost 2 bases and the J gene lost 3 bases, with 10 bases spanning the gap. This chain's CDR3 is CASSLIGDYTEAFF. Here the CDR3 DNA reads TGTGCCAGCAGCTTAATCGGGGATTACACTGAAGCTTTCTTT.

This clone came up a few times. The chain recombines TRBV11-2 with TRBJ2-3; possible D gene TRBD1, 6 bases. The CDR3 sequence is 16 residues long. The germline V gene encodes CDR1 SGHAT and CDR2 FQNNGV. The V and J ends lost 5 bases and 2 bases respectively, with 17 bases between them. The CDR3 loop is CASSVGTPSSTDTQYF. For the CDR3, the DNA is TGTGCCAGCAGCGTCGGGACACCTTCCTCCACAGATACGCAGTATTTT.

This rearrangement joins TRBV18 to TRBJ1-6, with unresolved D. From germline, CDR1 is KGHSH and CDR2 LQKENI. The V end was cut by 1 base, the J end by 7 bases, with 11 bases between. CDR3 length equals 15 residues. This CDR3 reads CASSPRGPQNSPLHF. DNA of the CDR3: TGTGCCAGCTCACCACGCGGCCCGCAGAATTCACCCCTCCACTTT.

This clone has just a few counts. An end of the junction differs from the germline gene, which may be a read error. The chain uses TRBV6-6 and TRBJ2-2, with TRBD1 matching 7 bases. There are 15 residues in the CDR3. The germline gives CDR1 MNHNY, CDR2 SVGAGI (reference sequence). CDR3 in amino acids: CASSPGTVNAGELFF. CDR3 bases: TGTGCCAGCAGTCCCGGGACAGTGAACGCCGGGGAGCTGTTTTTT.

The chain has TRBV4-1 and TRBJ2-3; the D gene is possibly TRBD2 (6 bases). Germline V lookup: CDR1 MGHRA, CDR2 YSYEKL. The CDR3 extends over 14 amino acids. Deletions cut 5 bases from V and 6 bases from J, with 15 bases between. The CDR3 region has the DNA TGCGCCAGCAGCTTGGACTACCCGGGGGATACGCAGTATTTT. It is translated as CASSLDYPGDTQYF.

The V gene is TRBV5-5, the J gene TRBJ2-3, with TRBD1 identical over 7 bases. V was pared by 3 bases and J by 2 bases, with 3 bases of the junction left unmatched. This CDR3 is 14 amino acids long. Germline V gene sequence: CDR1 SGHKS, CDR2 YYEKEE (reference sequence). CDR3 in DNA: TGTGCCAGCAGCTGGGACAGAGACACAGATACGCAGTATTTT. Translated, it gives CASSWDRDTDTQYF.

This clone has a handful of counts. The CDR3 bases are TGTGCCAGCAGGGCAGCTGGGGCCAACGTCCTGACTTTC. Its translation is CASRAAGANVLTF. This chain connects TRBV6-4 to TRBJ2-6; no clear D. Germline assignment: CDR1 MRHNA and CDR2 SNTAGT. Deletions cut 6 bases from V and 2 bases from J, with 5 bases between. The CDR3 loop spans 13 amino acids.